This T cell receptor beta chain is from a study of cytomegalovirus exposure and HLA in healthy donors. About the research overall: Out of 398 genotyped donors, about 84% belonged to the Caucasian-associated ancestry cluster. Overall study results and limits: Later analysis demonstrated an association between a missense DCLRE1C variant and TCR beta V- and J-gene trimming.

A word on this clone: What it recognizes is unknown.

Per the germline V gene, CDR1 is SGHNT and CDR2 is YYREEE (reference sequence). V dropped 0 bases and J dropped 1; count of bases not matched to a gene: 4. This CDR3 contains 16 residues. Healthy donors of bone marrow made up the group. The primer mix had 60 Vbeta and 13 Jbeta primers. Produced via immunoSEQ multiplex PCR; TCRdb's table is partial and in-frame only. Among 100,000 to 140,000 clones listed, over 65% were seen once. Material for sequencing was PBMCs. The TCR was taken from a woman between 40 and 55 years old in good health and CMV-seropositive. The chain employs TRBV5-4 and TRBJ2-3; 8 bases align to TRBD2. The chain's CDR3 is CASSLGQAGGTDTQYF. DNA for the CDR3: TGTGCCAGCAGCTTGGGGCAAGCGGGGGGCACAGATACGCAGTATTTT.